These 10 T cell receptor beta chains were sequenced from one sample in a study of beta chain features in type 1 diabetes. Expressed TCRB transcripts were sequenced, since all the RNA that had been isolated was reverse transcribed. Sequenced by immunoSEQ multiplex PCR; TCRdb stores in-frame clones only, minus some. This sample carries 620,000 or so clones, roughly 15% of them seen once, and the ten largest clones take about 0.097%. Sequenced input: naive CD4+ T cells from blood. Source of these receptors: a man aged 18 to 30 in good health.

This clone was detected a few times. The V gene is TRBV6-6, the J gene TRBJ1-3; 7 positions match TRBD1. J lost 3 bases, V lost 2 bases, and 4 bases had no gene match. The CDR3 contains 15 residues. In germline, CDR1 is MNHNY, CDR2 SVGAGI (reference sequence). The chain's CDR3 is CASSYPGQRGNTIYF. CDR3 in DNA: TGTGCCAGCAGTTACCCGGGACAGCGTGGAAACACCATATATTTT.

The CDR3 DNA is TGTGCCAGCAGTTCATCTCGACAGGGCAGCAGGCAGTACTTC. It is translated as CASSSSRQGSRQYF. The chain has TRBV6-5 and TRBJ2-7; 7 bases are a match to TRBD1. The trim removed 4 bases at V and 9 bases at J, leaving 12 bases unmatched. This CDR3 region has 14 residues. Per the germline V gene, CDR1 is MNHEY and CDR2 is SVGAGI.

The V gene is TRBV20-1, the J gene TRBJ2-3; D is undetermined. The CDR3 consists of 10 residues. Germline V gene data show CDR1 as DFQATT and CDR2 as SNEGSKA (reference sequence). Deletions cut 7 bases from V and 6 bases from J, with 8 bases between. The CDR3 bases are TGCAGTGGCGTCTGGGATACGCAGTATTTT. This codes for CSGVWDTQYF.

This clone was observed a few times. The V gene is TRBV29-1, the J gene TRBJ2-3; 8 nucleotides line up with TRBD1. V lost 7 bases and J lost 2; bases outside the gene matches: 8. CDR1 is SQVTM and CDR2 is ANQGSEA in the germline V gene. The CDR3 runs to 14 residues. CDR3 region: CSASQGGNTDTQYF. DNA of the CDR3: TGCAGCGCCTCACAGGGGGGCAACACAGATACGCAGTATTTT.

This clone has only a few counts. This chain links TRBV5-4 with TRBJ2-5, with 12 bases matching TRBD2. The CDR3 covers 16 residues. Germline values: CDR1 SGHNT, CDR2 YYREEE (reference sequence). After removal of 1 base from V and 6 bases from J, the junction contained 7 bases not matched to a gene. The CDR3 DNA sequence: TGTGCCAGCAGCTTGAGGACTAGCGGGACAGGGCAGACCCAGTACTTC. As protein: CASSLRTSGTGQTQYF.

This sequence joins TRBV7-2 and TRBJ2-5, with 7 positions matching TRBD1. Trimming at V came to 5 bases and at J to 5 bases, leaving 8 bases not matched to a gene. Germline V lookup: CDR1 SGHTA, CDR2 FQGNSA. The CDR3 extends over 14 amino acids. CDR3: CASSPRQGRETQYF. As DNA, the CDR3 is TGTGCCAGCAGCCCCAGACAGGGCCGGGAGACCCAGTACTTC.

This clone was counted between two and nine times. This rearrangement joins TRBV23-1 to TRBJ2-1; the D call may be TRBD1 or TRBD2 (5 bases each). TRBV23-1 is classed as an ORF, of uncertain function. Trimming shortened V by 9 bases and J by 6 bases, and 9 bases separated the two germline ends. This CDR3 spans 11 amino acids. CDR3 nucleotides: TGCGCCAGGAGGGGATGCAATGAGCAGTTCTTC. Amino acids: CARRGCNEQFF.

This clone was picked up a small number of times. This sequence joins TRBV19 and TRBJ2-7, with TRBD2 as a possible D gene (5 bases). The V end lost 5 bases, the J end lost 3 bases, and 11 bases lay between the germline ends. The CDR3 length is 13 residues. CDR1 LNHDA and CDR2 SQIVND come from the germline V gene (reference sequence). The CDR3 is CASSQGLFYEQYF. In DNA form, the CDR3 reads TGTGCCAGTAGTCAAGGACTGTTCTACGAGCAGTACTTC. The complete variable domain, with remaining parts taken from reference TRBV19 and TRBJ2-7, reads DGGITQSPKYLFRKEGQNVTLSCEQNLNHDAMYWYRQDPGQGLRLIYYSQIVNDFQKGDIAEGYSVSREKKESFPLTVTSAQKNPTAFYLCASSQGLFYEQYFGPGTRLTVT.

V usage is TRBV30 and J usage is TRBJ1-6, with D possibly matching TRBD1 (6 bases). V lost 3 bases and J 5 bases, leaving 11 bases between the germline ends. The CDR3 spans 14 residues. The germline CDR1 and CDR2 sequences are GTSNPN and SVGIG (reference sequence). CDR3 amino acids: CAWSLAGDNSPLHF. The CDR3, as DNA: TGTGCCTGGAGCTTGGCAGGGGATAATTCACCCCTCCACTTT.

The CDR3 sequence is CASSVDRKNTEAFF. The CDR3 DNA reads TGTGCCAGTAGTGTGGACAGGAAGAACACTGAAGCTTTCTTT. This chain connects TRBV19 to TRBJ1-1; 7 nucleotides match TRBD1. This CDR3 comprises 14 residues. V was clipped by 5 bases and J by 1 base; unmatched bases: 4. The V gene's germline CDR1 is LNHDA and CDR2 SQIVND (reference sequence).